Listed below are T cell receptor beta chains from one sample, sequenced in a study of cytotoxic CD8 clonotypes in ibrutinib-treated CLL. Repertoires were generated with immunoSEQ multiplex PCR, while TCRdb's copy carries only in-frame clones and drops some. The table shows 300,000 to 350,000 clones, with around four fifths occurring only once. The sample here was PBMCs, taken before ibrutinib treatment. All receptors come from a human donor with chronic lymphocytic leukemia. CDR3s leave out the opening cysteine and the closing phenylalanine or tryptophan.

J,V,CDR3
TRBJ2-1,TRBV27,ASYSGRVYNEQF
TRBJ2-7,TRBV7-2,ASSSGTVSYEQY
TRBJ1-2,TRBV28,ASWQTGRLGGYT
TRBJ1-1,TRBV19,ASSKGSKGTEAF
TRBJ2-5,TRBV15,ATSRDYVGSETQY
TRBJ2-7,TRBV5-1,ASSPLTRFYEQY
TRBJ1-2,TRBV7-2,ASSLEWSGYGYT
TRBJ1-5,TRBV7-2,ASSFSSHSNQPQH
TRBJ1-2,TRBV10-3,AISGQGGVGYT
TRBJ1-3,TRBV29-1,SVGFSGLDTIY
TRBJ2-3,TRBV7-6,ASSPGLARTLKDTQY
TRBJ1-2,TRBV18,ASSPREAESTYGYT
TRBJ2-7,TRBV30,AWSIGLADEQY
TRBJ2-4,TRBV7-8,ASSLELTVGNIQY
TRBJ1-1,TRBV7-7,ASSSALGAEAF
TRBJ1-2,TRBV6-6,ASSHRETWGYT